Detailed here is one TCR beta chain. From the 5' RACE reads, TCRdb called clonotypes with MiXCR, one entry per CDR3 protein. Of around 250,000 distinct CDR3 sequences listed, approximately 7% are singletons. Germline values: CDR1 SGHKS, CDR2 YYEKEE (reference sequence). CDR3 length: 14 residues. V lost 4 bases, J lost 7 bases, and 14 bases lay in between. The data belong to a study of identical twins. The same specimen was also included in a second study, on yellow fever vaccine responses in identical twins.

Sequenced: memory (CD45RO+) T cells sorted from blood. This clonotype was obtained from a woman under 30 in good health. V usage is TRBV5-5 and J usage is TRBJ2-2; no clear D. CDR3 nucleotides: TGTGCCAGCAGCCCCGGGCTTCCAGGCGGGGAGCTGTTTTTT. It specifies CASSPGLPGGELFF.